The present entry profiles one TCR beta chain with its context. These data come from a study of blood T cell repertoires in COVID-19. Across the whole study: Samples taken during acute and convalescent COVID-19 were collected in the United States, Italy and Spain. Nucleic acid was either cDNA or gDNA, and it came from T cells, B-cell-depleted T cells, or PBMCs.

V shed 0 bases and J shed 0 bases, with 12 bases lying between them. Germline V CDR1 and CDR2: SGHAT, FQNNGV. This CDR3 region has 18 residues. Per the study methods: Estimation of nucleated cell counts was performed using reference gene primer amplification. Data came from immunoSEQ multiplex PCR; TCRdb stores just in-frame clones and leaves some out. For V, J and clone size, that table is used; D and trimming come from the DNA. The sample consists of under 200,000 clones, 84% of them appearing once. Source material: peripheral blood. This receptor was identified in a man between 18 and 35 years old with active or convalescent COVID-19. This rearrangement joins TRBV11-2 to TRBJ2-6; maybe TRBD1 (6 bases). CDR3 nucleotide sequence: TGTGCCAGCAGCTTAGATGCACAGGGAAGCTCTGGGGCCAACGTCCTGACTTTC. This codes for CASSLDAQGSSGANVLTF.